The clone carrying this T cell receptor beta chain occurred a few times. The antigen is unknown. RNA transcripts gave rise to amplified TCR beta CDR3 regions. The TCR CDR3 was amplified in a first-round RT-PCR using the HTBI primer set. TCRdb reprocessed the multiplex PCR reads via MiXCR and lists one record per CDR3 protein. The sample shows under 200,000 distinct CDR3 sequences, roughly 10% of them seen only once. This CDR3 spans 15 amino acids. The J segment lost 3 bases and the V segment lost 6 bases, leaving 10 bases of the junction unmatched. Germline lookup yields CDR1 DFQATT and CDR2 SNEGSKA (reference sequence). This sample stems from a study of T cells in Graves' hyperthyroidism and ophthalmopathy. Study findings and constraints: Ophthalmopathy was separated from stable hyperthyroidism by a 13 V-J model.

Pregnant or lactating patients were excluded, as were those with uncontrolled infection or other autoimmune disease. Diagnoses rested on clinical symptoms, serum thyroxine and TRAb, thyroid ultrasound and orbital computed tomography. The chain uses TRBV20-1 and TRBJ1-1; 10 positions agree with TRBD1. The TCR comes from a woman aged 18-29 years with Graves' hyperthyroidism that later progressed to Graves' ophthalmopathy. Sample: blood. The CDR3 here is CSAVPGQGRDTEAFF. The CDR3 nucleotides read TGCAGTGCCGTCCCGGGACAGGGGAGGGACACTGAAGCTTTCTTT.